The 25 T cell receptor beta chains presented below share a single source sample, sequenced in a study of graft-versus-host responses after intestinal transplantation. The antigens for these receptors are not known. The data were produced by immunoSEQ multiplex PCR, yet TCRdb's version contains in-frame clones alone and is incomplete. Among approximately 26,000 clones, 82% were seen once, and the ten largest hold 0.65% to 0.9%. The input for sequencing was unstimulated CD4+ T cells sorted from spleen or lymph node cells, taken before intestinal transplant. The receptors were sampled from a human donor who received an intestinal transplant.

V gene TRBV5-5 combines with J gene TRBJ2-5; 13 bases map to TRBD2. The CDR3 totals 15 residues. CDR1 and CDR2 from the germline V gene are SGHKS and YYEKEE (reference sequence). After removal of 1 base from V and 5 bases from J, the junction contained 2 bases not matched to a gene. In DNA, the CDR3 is TGTGCCAGCAGCTTGCTGACTAGCGGGGGGGAGACCCAGTACTTC. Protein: CASSLLTSGGETQYF.

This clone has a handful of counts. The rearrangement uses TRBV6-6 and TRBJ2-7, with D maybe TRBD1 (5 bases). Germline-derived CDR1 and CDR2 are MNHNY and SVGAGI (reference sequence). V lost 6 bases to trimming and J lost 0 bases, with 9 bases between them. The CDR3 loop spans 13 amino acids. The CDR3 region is CASSQGYSYEQYF. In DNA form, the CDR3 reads TGTGCCAGCAGCCAGGGTTACTCCTACGAGCAGTACTTC.

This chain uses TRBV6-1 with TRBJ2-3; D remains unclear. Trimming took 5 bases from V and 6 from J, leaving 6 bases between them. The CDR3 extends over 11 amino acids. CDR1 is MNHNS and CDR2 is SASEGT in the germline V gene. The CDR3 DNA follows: TGTGCCAGCAGTCTTAAGGATACGCAGTATTTT. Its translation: CASSLKDTQYF.

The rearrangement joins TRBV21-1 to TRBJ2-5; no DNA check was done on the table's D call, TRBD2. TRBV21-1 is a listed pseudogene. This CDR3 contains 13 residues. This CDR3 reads CASRGTSGETQYF. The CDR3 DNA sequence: TGTGCCAGCAGGGGAACTAGCGGGGAGACCCAGTACTTC.

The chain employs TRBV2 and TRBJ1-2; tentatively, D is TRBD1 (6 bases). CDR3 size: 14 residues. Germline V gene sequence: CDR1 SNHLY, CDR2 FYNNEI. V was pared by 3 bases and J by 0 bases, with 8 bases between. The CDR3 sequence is CASSDEGANYGYTF. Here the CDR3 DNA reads TGTGCCAGCAGTGATGAGGGGGCTAACTATGGCTACACCTTC.

In DNA form, the CDR3 reads TGTGCCAGCAGTTTATCGTCGTTTTTGGCGGGAAGGATTGATACGCAGTATTTT. It encodes CASSLSSFLAGRIDTQYF. The V gene is TRBV27, the J gene TRBJ2-3; perhaps TRBD2 as D (6 bases). The CDR3 contains 18 residues. Between the trimmed V and J ends, which lost 0 bases and 6 bases, there was a span of 22 bases. Germline loops: CDR1 MNHEY, CDR2 SMNVEV (reference sequence).

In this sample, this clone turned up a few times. CDR3 residues: CASSRGLPSYEQYF. CDR3 nucleotide sequence: TGTGCCAGCAGTAGGGGACTCCCATCCTACGAGCAGTACTTC. The V and J genes are TRBV6-5 and TRBJ2-7; D is perhaps TRBD2 (6 bases). The ends were cut back, 5 bases at V and 1 base at J, with 12 bases in the middle. The germline CDR1 and CDR2 sequences are MNHEY and SVGAGI. The CDR3 contains 14 residues.

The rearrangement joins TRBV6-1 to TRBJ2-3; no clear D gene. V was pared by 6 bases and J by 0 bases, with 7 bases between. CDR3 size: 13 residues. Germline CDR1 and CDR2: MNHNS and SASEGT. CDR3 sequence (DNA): TGTGCCAGCAGGACAACTAGCACAGATACGCAGTATTTT. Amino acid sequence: CASRTTSTDTQYF.

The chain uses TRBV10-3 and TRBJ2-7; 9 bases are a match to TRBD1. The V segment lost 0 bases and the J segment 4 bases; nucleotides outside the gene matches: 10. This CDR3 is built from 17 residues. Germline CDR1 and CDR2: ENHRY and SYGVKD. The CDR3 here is CAISESSRKGQGYEQYF. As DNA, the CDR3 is TGTGCCATCAGTGAGTCGAGCCGAAAGGGACAGGGTTACGAGCAGTACTTC.

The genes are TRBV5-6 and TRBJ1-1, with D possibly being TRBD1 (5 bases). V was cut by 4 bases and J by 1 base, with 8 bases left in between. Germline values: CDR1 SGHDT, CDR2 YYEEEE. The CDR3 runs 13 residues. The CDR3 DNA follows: TGTGCCAGCAGCGGAGGACAGAACACTGAAGCTTTCTTT. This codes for CASSGGQNTEAFF.

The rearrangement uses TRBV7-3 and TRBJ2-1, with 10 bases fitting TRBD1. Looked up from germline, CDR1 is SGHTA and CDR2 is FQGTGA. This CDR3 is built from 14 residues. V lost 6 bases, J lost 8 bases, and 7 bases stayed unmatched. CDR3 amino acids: CASRPGTGADEQFF. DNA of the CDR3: TGTGCCAGCAGGCCCGGGACAGGGGCTGATGAGCAGTTCTTC. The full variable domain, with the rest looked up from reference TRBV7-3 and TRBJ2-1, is GAGVSQTPSNKVTEKGKYVELRCDPISGHTALYWYRQSLGQGPEFLIYFQGTGAADDSGLPNDRFFAVRPEGSVSTLKIQRTERGDSAVYLCASRPGTGADEQFFGPGTRLTVL.

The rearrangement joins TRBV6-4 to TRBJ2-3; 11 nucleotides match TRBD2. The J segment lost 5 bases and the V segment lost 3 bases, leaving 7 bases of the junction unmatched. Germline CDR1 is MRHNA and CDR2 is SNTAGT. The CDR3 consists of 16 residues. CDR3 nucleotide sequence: TGTGCCAGCAGTGAACAAACTAGCGGGGGACGAGATACGCAGTATTTT. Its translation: CASSEQTSGGRDTQYF.

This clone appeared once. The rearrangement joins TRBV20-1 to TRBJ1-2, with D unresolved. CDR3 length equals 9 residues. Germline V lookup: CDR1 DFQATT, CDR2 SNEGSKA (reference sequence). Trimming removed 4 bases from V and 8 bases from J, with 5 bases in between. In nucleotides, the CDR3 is TGCAGTGCTATAAAGGGCTACACCTTC. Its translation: CSAIKGYTF.

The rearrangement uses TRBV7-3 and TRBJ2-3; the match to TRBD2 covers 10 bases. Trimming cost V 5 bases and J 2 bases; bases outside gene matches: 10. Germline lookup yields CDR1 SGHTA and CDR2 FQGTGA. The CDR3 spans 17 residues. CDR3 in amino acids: CASSPQNLAGATDTQYF. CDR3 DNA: TGTGCCAGCAGCCCTCAGAACCTAGCGGGGGCCACAGATACGCAGTATTTT.

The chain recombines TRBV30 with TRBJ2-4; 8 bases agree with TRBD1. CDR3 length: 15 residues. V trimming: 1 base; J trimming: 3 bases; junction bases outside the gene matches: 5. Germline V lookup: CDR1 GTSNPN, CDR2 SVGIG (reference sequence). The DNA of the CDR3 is TGTGCCTGGAGTGCCAGGGGGCGCGGCAAAAACATTCAGTACTTC. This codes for CAWSARGRGKNIQYF.

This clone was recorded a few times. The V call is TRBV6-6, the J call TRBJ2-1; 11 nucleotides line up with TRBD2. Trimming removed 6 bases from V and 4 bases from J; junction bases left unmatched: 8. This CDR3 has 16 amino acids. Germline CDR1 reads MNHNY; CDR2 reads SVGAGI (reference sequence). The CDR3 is CASRERLAGIYNEQFF. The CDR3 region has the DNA TGTGCCAGCAGGGAAAGACTAGCGGGGATATACAATGAGCAGTTCTTC.

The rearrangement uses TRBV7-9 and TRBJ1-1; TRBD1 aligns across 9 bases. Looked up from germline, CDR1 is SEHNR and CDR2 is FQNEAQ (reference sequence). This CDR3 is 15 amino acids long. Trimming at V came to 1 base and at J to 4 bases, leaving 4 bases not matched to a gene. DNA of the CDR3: TGTGCCAGCAGCTTAGGGGGACAGGGAAGCACTGAAGCTTTCTTT. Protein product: CASSLGGQGSTEAFF. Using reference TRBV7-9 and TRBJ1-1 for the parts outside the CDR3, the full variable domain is DTGVSQNPRHKITKRGQNVTFRCDPISEHNRLYWYRQTLGQGPEFLTYFQNEAQLEKSRLLSDRFSAERPKGSFSTLEIQRTEQGDSAMYLCASSLGGQGSTEAFFGQGTRLTVV.

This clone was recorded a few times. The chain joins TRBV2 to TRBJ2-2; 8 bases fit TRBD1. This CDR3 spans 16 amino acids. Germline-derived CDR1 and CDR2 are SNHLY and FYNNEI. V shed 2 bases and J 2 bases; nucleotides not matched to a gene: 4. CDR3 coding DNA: TGTGCCAGCAGTGAATTGGGGACAGGTAACACCGGGGAGCTGTTTTTT. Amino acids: CASSELGTGNTGELFF.

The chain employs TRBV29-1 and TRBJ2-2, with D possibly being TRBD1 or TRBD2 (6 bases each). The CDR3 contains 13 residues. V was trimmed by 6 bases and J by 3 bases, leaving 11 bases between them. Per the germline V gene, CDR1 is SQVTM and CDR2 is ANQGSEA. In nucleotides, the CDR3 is TGCAGCGTCCGACGGGGGCACACCGGGGAGCTGTTTTTT. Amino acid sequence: CSVRRGHTGELFF.

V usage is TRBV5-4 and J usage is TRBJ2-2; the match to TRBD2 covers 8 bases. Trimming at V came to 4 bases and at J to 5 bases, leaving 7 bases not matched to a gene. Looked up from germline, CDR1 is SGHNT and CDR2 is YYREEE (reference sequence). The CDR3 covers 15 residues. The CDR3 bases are TGTGCCAGCAGCCCCGGGGGGGGTCGGACCGGGGAGCTGTTTTTT. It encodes CASSPGGGRTGELFF.

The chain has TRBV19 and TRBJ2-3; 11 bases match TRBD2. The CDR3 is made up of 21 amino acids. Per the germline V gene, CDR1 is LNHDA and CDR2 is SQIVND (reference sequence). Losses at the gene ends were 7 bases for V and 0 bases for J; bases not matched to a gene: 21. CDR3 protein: CASILEGGSGRARGSTDTQYF. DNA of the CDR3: TGTGCCAGTATCCTAGAAGGGGGTAGCGGGAGGGCCCGAGGGAGCACAGATACGCAGTATTTT.

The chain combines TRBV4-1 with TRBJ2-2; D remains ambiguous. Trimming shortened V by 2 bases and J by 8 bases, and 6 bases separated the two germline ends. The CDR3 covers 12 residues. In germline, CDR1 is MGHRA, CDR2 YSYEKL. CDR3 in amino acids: CASSQPMGELFF. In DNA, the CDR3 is TGCGCCAGCAGCCAACCCATGGGGGAGCTGTTTTTT.

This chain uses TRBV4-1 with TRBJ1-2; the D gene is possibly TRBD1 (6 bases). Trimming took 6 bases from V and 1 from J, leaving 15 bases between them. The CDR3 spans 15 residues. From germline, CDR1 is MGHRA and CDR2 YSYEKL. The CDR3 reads CASRVNQGYNYGYTF. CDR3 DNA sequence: TGCGCCAGCAGGGTCAATCAGGGGTATAACTATGGCTACACCTTC.

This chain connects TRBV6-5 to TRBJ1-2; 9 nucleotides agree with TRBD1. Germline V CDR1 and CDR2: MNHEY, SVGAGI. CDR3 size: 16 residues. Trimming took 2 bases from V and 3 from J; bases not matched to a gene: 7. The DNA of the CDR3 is TGTGCCAGCAGTTACCGAACTACAGGGGGCGACTATGGCTACACCTTC. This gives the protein CASSYRTTGGDYGYTF.

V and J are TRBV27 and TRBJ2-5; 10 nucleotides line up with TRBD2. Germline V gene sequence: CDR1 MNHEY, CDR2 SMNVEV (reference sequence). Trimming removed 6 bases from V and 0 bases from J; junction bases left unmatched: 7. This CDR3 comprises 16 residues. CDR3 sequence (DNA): TGTGCCAGCAGCCATACTAGCGGGGTGTACCAAGAGACCCAGTACTTC. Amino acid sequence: CASSHTSGVYQETQYF.